The clone carrying this TCR beta chain was counted only a few times. Its specificity is unknown. The data stem from a study of response to subunit inactivated influenza vaccine. TCRdb re-analysed the RT-PCR reads in MiXCR, keeping a single row per CDR3 protein. Seen here are 200,000 to 300,000 distinct CDR3 sequences, 12% observed once, and the top ten hold roughly 7.7%. CDR1 and CDR2 from the germline V gene are ENHRY and SYGVKD. The CDR3 totals 15 residues. V lost 3 bases and J lost 0, with 12 bases in between. Whole-study findings and limits: T cells newly recruited by each seasonal influenza vaccination are few, the authors suggested.

The chain combines TRBV10-3 with TRBJ2-7; D call uncertain. The specimen comprised non-naive T cells sorted from PBMCs, sampled roughly 15 days before vaccination. The clonotype comes from a man aged 45-60 years who received an inactivated influenza vaccine. CDR3 DNA: TGTGCCATCAGTGATGTTAGCCTTAGCTCCTACGAGCAGTACTTC. It encodes CAISDVSLSSYEQYF.